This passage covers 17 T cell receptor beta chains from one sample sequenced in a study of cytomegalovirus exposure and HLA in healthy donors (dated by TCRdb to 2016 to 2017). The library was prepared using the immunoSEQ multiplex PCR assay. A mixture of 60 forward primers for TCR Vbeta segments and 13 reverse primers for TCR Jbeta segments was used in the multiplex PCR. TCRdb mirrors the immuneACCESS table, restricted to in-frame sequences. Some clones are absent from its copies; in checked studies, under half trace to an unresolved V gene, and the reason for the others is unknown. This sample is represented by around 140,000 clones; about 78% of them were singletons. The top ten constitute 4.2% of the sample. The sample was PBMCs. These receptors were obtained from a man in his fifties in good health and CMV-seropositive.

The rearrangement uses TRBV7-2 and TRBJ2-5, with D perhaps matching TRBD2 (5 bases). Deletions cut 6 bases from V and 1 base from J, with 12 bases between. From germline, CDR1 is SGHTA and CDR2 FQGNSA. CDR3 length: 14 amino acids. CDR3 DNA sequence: TGTGCCAGCAGTCCAGGAGGACTCCAAGAGACCCAGTACTTC. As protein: CASSPGGLQETQYF.

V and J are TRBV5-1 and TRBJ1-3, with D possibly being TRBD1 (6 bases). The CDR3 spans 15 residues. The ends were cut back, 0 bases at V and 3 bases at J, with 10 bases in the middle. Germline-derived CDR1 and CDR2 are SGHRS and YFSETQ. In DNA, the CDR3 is TGCGCCAGCAGCTTGGAGGGGGTTCATGGAAACACCATATATTTT. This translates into CASSLEGVHGNTIYF.

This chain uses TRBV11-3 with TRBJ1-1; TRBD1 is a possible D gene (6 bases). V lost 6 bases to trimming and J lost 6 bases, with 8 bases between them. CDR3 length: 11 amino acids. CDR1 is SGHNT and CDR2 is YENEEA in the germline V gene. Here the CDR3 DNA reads TGTGCCAGCAGACAGGGCCCTGAAGCTTTCTTT. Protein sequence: CASRQGPEAFF.

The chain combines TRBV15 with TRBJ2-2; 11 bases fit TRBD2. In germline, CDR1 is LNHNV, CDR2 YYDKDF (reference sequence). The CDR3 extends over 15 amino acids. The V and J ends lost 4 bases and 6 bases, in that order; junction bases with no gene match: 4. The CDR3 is CATSILAGEPGELFF. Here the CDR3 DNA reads TGTGCCACCAGCATACTAGCGGGAGAACCCGGGGAGCTGTTTTTT.

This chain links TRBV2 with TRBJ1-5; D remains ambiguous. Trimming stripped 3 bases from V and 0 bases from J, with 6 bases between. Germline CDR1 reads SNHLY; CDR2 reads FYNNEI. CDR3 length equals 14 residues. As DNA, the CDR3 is TGTGCCAGCAGTGACAGGAATAGCAATCAGCCCCAGCATTTT. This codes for CASSDRNSNQPQHF.

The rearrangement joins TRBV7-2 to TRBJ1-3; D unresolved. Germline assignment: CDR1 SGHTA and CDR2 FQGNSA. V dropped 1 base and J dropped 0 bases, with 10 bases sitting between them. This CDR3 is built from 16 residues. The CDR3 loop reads CASSLGGSSSGNTIYF. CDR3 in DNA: TGTGCCAGCAGCTTAGGAGGGTCGAGCTCTGGAAACACCATATATTTT.

The chain's CDR3 is CASSPPGHGYGYTF. Written as DNA, the CDR3 is TGTGCCAGCTCACCACCGGGACACGGCTATGGCTACACCTTC. The chain links TRBV18 to TRBJ1-2; possibly TRBD1 for D (6 bases). Germline V gene data show CDR1 as KGHSH and CDR2 as LQKENI. The V and J ends lost 0 bases and 4 bases respectively, with 9 bases between them. This CDR3 comprises 14 residues.

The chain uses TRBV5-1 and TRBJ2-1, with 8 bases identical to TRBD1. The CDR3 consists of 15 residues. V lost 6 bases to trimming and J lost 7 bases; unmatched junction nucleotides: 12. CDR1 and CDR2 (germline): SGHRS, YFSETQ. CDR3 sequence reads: CASTTSGGQMNEQFF. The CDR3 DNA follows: TGCGCCAGCACCACCTCAGGGGGCCAAATGAATGAGCAGTTCTTC.

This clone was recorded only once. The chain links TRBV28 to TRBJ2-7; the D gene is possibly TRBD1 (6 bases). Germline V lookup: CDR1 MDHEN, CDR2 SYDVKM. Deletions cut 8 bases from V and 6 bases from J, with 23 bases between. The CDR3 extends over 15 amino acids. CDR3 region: CASGGLSSPRFEQYF. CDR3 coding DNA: TGTGCCAGCGGGGGCCTAAGTAGCCCCCGGTTCGAGCAGTACTTC.

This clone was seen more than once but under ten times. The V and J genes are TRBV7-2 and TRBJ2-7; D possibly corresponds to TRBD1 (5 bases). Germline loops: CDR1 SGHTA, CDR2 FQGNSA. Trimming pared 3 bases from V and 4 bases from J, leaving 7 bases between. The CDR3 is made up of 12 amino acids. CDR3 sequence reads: CASSFAGYEQYF. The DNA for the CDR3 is TGTGCCAGCAGCTTTGCAGGGTACGAGCAGTACTTC.

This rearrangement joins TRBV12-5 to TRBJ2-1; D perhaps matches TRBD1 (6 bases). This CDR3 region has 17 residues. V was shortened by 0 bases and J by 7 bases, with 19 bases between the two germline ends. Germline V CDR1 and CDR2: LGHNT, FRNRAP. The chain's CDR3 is CASGLVRGIDNINEQFF. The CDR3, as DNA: TGTGCTAGTGGTTTGGTGAGGGGGATCGACAATATTAATGAGCAGTTCTTC.

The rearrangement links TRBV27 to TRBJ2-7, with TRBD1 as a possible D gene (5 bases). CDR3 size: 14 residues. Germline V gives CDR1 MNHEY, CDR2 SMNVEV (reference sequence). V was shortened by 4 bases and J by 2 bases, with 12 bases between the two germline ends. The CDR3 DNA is TGTGCCAGCAGTTCGGACATTCCCCCCTACGAGCAGTACTTC. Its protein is CASSSDIPPYEQYF.

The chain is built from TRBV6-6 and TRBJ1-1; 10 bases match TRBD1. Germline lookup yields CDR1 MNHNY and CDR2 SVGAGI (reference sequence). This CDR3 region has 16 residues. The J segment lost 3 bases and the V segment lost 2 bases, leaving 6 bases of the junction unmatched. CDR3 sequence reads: CASSYKRQGADTEAFF. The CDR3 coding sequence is TGTGCCAGCAGTTACAAAAGACAGGGGGCAGACACTGAAGCTTTCTTT.

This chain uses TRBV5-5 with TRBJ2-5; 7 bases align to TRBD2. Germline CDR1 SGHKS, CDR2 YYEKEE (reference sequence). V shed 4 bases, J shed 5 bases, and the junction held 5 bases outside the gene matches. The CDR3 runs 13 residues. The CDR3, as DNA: TGTGCCAGCAGCCGGGGAGGGCGGGAGACCCAGTACTTC. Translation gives CASSRGGRETQYF. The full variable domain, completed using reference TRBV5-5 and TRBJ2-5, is DAGVTQSPTHLIKTRGQQVTLRCSPISGHKSVSWYQQVLGQGPQFIFQYYEKEERGRGNFPDRFSARQFPNYSSELNVNALLLGDSALYLCASSRGGRETQYFGPGTRLLVL.

The CDR3 region has the DNA TGTGCCAGCAGCCCCCCAAAACAGGGCCCGAGCTCCTACAATGAGCAGTTCTTC. Protein: CASSPPKQGPSSYNEQFF. This chain connects TRBV7-2 to TRBJ2-1; perhaps TRBD1 as D (6 bases). Trimming took off 5 bases at V and 0 bases at J, with 20 bases between the two ends. The CDR3 extends over 18 amino acids. Germline CDR1 and CDR2: SGHTA and FQGNSA.

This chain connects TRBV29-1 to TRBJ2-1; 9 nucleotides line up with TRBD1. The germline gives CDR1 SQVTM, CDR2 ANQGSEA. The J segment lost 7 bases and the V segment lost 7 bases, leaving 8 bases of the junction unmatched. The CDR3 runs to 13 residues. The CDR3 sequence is CSGERDRVNEQFF. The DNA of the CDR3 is TGCAGCGGGGAACGGGACAGGGTTAATGAGCAGTTCTTC.

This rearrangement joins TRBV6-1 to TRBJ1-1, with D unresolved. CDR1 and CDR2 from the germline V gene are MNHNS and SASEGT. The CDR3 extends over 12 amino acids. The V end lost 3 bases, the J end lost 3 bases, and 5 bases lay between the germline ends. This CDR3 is CASSETYTEAFF. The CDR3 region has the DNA TGTGCCAGCAGTGAGACATACACTGAAGCTTTCTTT.